The clone carrying this TCR beta chain came up a few times. Its antigen remains unidentified. CDR3 length: 17 amino acids. Trimming removed 0 bases from V and 3 bases from J, with 16 bases in between. Germline loops: CDR1 LNHNV, CDR2 YYDKDF (reference sequence). Primers: 60 Vbeta forward and 13 Jbeta reverse. This table comes from immunoSEQ multiplex PCR, and its TCRdb copy is limited to in-frame clones, with some not included. The data show roughly 100,000 clones, with roughly 15% seen just once and more than 0.8% held by the top ten. The data stem from a study of cytomegalovirus exposure and HLA in healthy donors. Regarding the study as a whole: Later examination showed HLA-associated TCR beta chains had greater clonal expansion than equally common others.

The TCR originated in a female donor in good health and CMV-seronegative. The genes are TRBV15 and TRBJ2-3; TRBD2 might be the D (6 bases). Sequencing input: PBMCs. The CDR3: CATSRDLGGGETDTQYF. In DNA form, the CDR3 reads TGTGCCACCAGCAGAGATCTTGGGGGAGGCGAGACAGATACGCAGTATTTT.